Presented here are 28 T cell receptor beta chains from one specimen sequenced in a study of shared clonotypes between healthy human individuals. TCRdb's table, derived via immunoSEQ multiplex PCR, lists solely in-frame clones and lacks some. The data contain 2,500,000 or so clones, approximately 94% of them seen just once; the ten biggest clones take up approximately 0.37%. The sequencing sample was made of naive CD4+ T cells from PBMCs. Stated subset: CD45RA+ positively selected. The receptors stem from a man in his late teens or twenties in good health. Some clones in this sample may be carry-over from other donors' samples.

This rearrangement joins TRBV7-9 to TRBJ2-3; TRBD2 agrees at 9 bases. J was trimmed by 2 bases and V by 1 base; bases with no gene match: 13. This CDR3 contains 19 residues. In germline, CDR1 is SEHNR, CDR2 FQNEAQ (reference sequence). CDR3 in amino acids: CASSLVYGGSGSVTDTQYF. The CDR3 DNA follows: TGTGCCAGCAGCTTAGTATACGGCGGTAGCGGGAGCGTCACAGATACGCAGTATTTT.

This chain uses TRBV7-9 with TRBJ2-1, with D possibly matching TRBD1 (5 bases). Trimming took 1 base from V and 0 from J, leaving 10 bases between them. Germline assignment: CDR1 SEHNR and CDR2 FQNEAQ (reference sequence). This CDR3 has 16 residues. The CDR3: CASSLVKGRSYNEQFF. In DNA, the CDR3 is TGTGCCAGCAGCTTAGTTAAGGGGCGCTCCTACAATGAGCAGTTCTTC.

This clone was counted between two and nine times. The chain carries TRBV2 and TRBJ1-5; D not certain. V lost 5 bases to trimming and J lost 5 bases, with 13 bases between them. The germline V gene encodes CDR1 SNHLY and CDR2 FYNNEI. This CDR3 has 14 residues. Here the CDR3 reads CASSLTLKDQPQHF. CDR3 nucleotide sequence: TGTGCCAGCAGTTTGACACTGAAGGATCAGCCCCAGCATTTT.

The chain joins TRBV15 to TRBJ2-1; 9 nucleotides align to TRBD2. CDR3 length equals 14 residues. Germline V gene sequence: CDR1 LNHNV, CDR2 YYDKDF (reference sequence). V lost 9 bases, J lost 4 bases, and 7 bases stayed unmatched. CDR3 nucleotide sequence: TGTGCCACGGCGTCAACTAGCGGGTACAATGAGCAGTTCTTC. It translates to CATASTSGYNEQFF.

The gene calls are TRBV15 and TRBJ2-7; the match to TRBD1 covers 11 bases. Trimming at V came to 2 bases and at J to 7 bases, leaving 7 bases not matched to a gene. Germline V lookup: CDR1 LNHNV, CDR2 YYDKDF (reference sequence). The CDR3 sequence is 15 residues long. The CDR3 is CATSRSTGTGGEQYF. Written as DNA, the CDR3 is TGTGCCACCAGCAGATCCACCGGGACAGGGGGAGAGCAGTACTTC.

The chain is built from TRBV5-3 and TRBJ2-3; 8 nucleotides match TRBD2. TRBV5-3 is sorted into the ORF group, with uncertain function. The CDR3 loop spans 15 amino acids. Losses at the gene ends were 5 bases for V and 5 bases for J; bases not matched to a gene: 10. The CDR3 here is CARSKAGEGRDTQYF. CDR3 in DNA: TGTGCCAGAAGTAAAGCGGGAGAGGGTCGAGATACGCAGTATTTT.

The chain couples TRBV18 to TRBJ1-1; D may be TRBD1 (6 bases). The germline gives CDR1 KGHSH, CDR2 LQKENI. This CDR3 is 15 amino acids long. The germline V and J ends were trimmed by 2 bases and 0 bases, with 10 bases remaining between them. DNA of the CDR3: TGTGCCAGCTCACCAAAGAGGGACATGAACACTGAAGCTTTCTTT. It translates to CASSPKRDMNTEAFF.

The chain uses TRBV15 and TRBJ2-3, with 8 bases that match TRBD2. Germline CDR1 reads LNHNV; CDR2 reads YYDKDF (reference sequence). The CDR3 length is 15 residues. The J segment lost 2 bases and the V segment lost 1 base, leaving 2 bases of the junction unmatched. The CDR3 nucleotides are TGTGCCACCAGCAGAGGAGCGGGGGTCACAGATACGCAGTATTTT. It codes for CATSRGAGVTDTQYF.

V gene TRBV27 combines with J gene TRBJ2-3; D gene ambiguous. Germline V gene sequence: CDR1 MNHEY, CDR2 SMNVEV (reference sequence). V was trimmed by 5 bases and J by 4 bases, leaving 13 bases between them. This CDR3 is 14 amino acids long. CDR3 region: CASSTLVSADTQYF. CDR3 in DNA: TGTGCCAGCAGTACCCTCGTTTCGGCAGATACGCAGTATTTT.

This clone has just one count. At one end the junction does not follow the germline gene, possibly because of a read error. The chain has TRBV7-9 and TRBJ2-1; 9 bases map to TRBD2. Germline CDR1 SEHNR, CDR2 FQNEAQ (reference sequence). The CDR3 is 19 residues long. CDR3 DNA sequence: TGTGCCGGCAGGACCTTCGGGCCTCTTTCTAGCGGGAAGGTCAATGAGCAGTTCTTC. The encoded protein is CAGRTFGPLSSGKVNEQFF. The variable domain in full, completed from reference TRBV7-9 and TRBJ2-1, reads DTGVSQNPRHKITKRGQNVTFRCDPISEHNRLYWYRQTLGQGPEFLTYFQNEAQLEKSRLLSDRFSAERPKGSFSTLEIQRTEQGDSAMYLCAGRTFGPLSSGKVNEQFFGPGTRLTVL.

This chain connects TRBV7-8 to TRBJ1-1; TRBD1 agrees at 7 bases. J gave up 3 bases and V 5 bases, and 12 bases lay outside the gene matches. CDR3 size: 16 residues. Germline lookup yields CDR1 SGHVS and CDR2 FQNEAQ. The CDR3 DNA sequence: TGTGCCAGCAGCCCTTACAGGGGTAGTGTGGACACTGAAGCTTTCTTT. Residues: CASSPYRGSVDTEAFF.

This clone was seen a handful of times. V usage is TRBV5-1 and J usage is TRBJ2-1; D gene unclear. Germline assignment: CDR1 SGHRS and CDR2 YFSETQ. The V end lost 0 bases, the J end lost 5 bases, and 3 bases lay between the germline ends. The CDR3 spans 12 residues. This CDR3 reads CASSLVDNEQFF. CDR3 nucleotides: TGCGCCAGCAGCTTGGTGGACAATGAGCAGTTCTTC.

On this clone itself: The sample carries other DNA sequences with the same CDR3. The chain employs TRBV14 and TRBJ2-6, with D hard to call. V lost 1 base and J lost 2, with 6 bases in between. From germline, CDR1 is SGHDN and CDR2 FVKESK. CDR3 length equals 15 residues. In DNA form, the CDR3 reads TGTGCCAGCAGCCAAGTTCGCGCTGGGGCCAACGTCCTGACTTTC. The encoded protein is CASSQVRAGANVLTF.

The chain combines TRBV28 with TRBJ1-1, with D uncertain. The ends were cut back, 8 bases at V and 3 bases at J, with 7 bases in the middle. Germline CDR1 reads MDHEN; CDR2 reads SYDVKM. The CDR3 totals 11 residues. The CDR3: CASAGYTEAFF. The DNA for the CDR3 is TGTGCCAGCGCGGGATACACTGAAGCTTTCTTT.

This chain joins TRBV19 and TRBJ1-4, with 8 nucleotides matching TRBD1. This CDR3 has 15 residues. J was trimmed by 5 bases and V by 5 bases; bases with no gene match: 7. The germline V gene encodes CDR1 LNHDA and CDR2 SQIVND (reference sequence). This chain's CDR3 is CASSPRDRRNEKLFF. CDR3 in DNA: TGTGCCAGTAGTCCCCGGGACAGGAGGAATGAAAAACTGTTTTTT.

This sequence joins TRBV28 and TRBJ2-1, with 8 bases fitting TRBD2. Per the germline V gene, CDR1 is MDHEN and CDR2 is SYDVKM. The CDR3 consists of 15 residues. With V trimmed by 5 bases and J by 7 bases, 10 bases remained unmatched. CDR3 bases: TGTGCCAGCAGTCCGTATGGGACTAGGGGGAATGAGCAGTTCTTC. Protein sequence: CASSPYGTRGNEQFF. The whole variable domain, remainder taken from reference TRBV28 and TRBJ2-1, is DVKVTQSSRYLVKRTGEKVFLECVQDMDHENMFWYRQDPGLGLRLIYFSYDVKMKEKGDIPEGYSVSREKKERFSLILESASTNQTSMYLCASSPYGTRGNEQFFGPGTRLTVL.

The chain has TRBV6-1 and TRBJ2-5; D remains unclear. The germline V gene encodes CDR1 MNHNS and CDR2 SASEGT. CDR3 length: 15 amino acids. The V end lost 4 bases, the J end lost 2 bases, and 14 bases lay between the germline ends. The CDR3 region is CASSVIPGAQETQYF. The CDR3 nucleotides read TGTGCCAGCAGTGTAATCCCCGGAGCGCAAGAGACCCAGTACTTC.

The CDR3 here is CASSLWPTSGSSYNEQFF. In nucleotides, the CDR3 is TGTGCCAGCAGCTTATGGCCGACTAGCGGGAGTTCCTACAATGAGCAGTTCTTC. The chain links TRBV7-2 to TRBJ2-1; 12 nucleotides agree with TRBD2. Germline trimming cut 2 bases from V and 1 base from J; bases unmatched to any gene: 6. This CDR3 comprises 18 residues. CDR1 and CDR2 (germline): SGHTA, FQGNSA.

Turning to this clone: Other nucleotide sequences from this sample produce the same CDR3. V usage is TRBV9 and J usage is TRBJ2-3, with no clear D. Germline-derived CDR1 and CDR2 are SGDLS and YYNGEE. The germline V and J ends were trimmed by 2 bases and 0 bases, with 4 bases remaining between them. The CDR3 runs to 13 residues. The CDR3 DNA follows: TGTGCCAGCAGCGTGCCCAGCACAGATACGCAGTATTTT. The encoded protein is CASSVPSTDTQYF.

The chain recombines TRBV7-8 with TRBJ2-1; 8 positions agree with TRBD2. The CDR3 is 16 amino acids. V lost 3 bases and J lost 6; bases outside the gene matches: 10. Germline V gene sequence: CDR1 SGHVS, CDR2 FQNEAQ. CDR3 amino acids: CASSFLERELSNEQFF. The CDR3 DNA is TGTGCCAGCAGCTTTTTGGAGCGGGAGTTGAGCAATGAGCAGTTCTTC.

Turning to this clone: Within the sample, other DNA sequences also encode this same CDR3. This chain links TRBV15 with TRBJ1-2, with D possibly matching TRBD1 (5 bases). The CDR3 loop spans 13 amino acids. The V gene's germline CDR1 is LNHNV and CDR2 YYDKDF (reference sequence). V was cut by 1 base and J by 6 bases, with 9 bases left in between. CDR3 bases: TGTGCCACCAGCAGAGGCCAGGGTGATGGCTACACCTTC. Translated, it gives CATSRGQGDGYTF.

This chain links TRBV2 with TRBJ1-1, with TRBD1 as a possible D gene (5 bases). Germline values: CDR1 SNHLY, CDR2 FYNNEI. This CDR3 has 15 amino acids. V dropped 3 bases and J dropped 1 base, with 12 bases sitting between them. The CDR3 spells CASSEVVGANTEAFF. As DNA, the CDR3 is TGTGCCAGCAGTGAGGTGGTAGGGGCGAACACTGAAGCTTTCTTT.

This clone was picked up a small number of times. The chain combines TRBV12-1 with TRBJ2-7; the table gives TRBD2 as D, unverified against the DNA. TRBV12-1 is deemed a pseudogene. CDR3 length: 15 amino acids. CDR3 nucleotide sequence: TGTGCCAGCAGGACAAAGCGGGAGTCCCCTGGGGAGCAGTACTTC. Translation gives CASRTKRESPGEQYF.

The genes are TRBV6-6 and TRBJ2-5, with TRBD2 identical over 7 bases. V lost 7 bases, J lost 4 bases, and 12 bases stayed unmatched. Germline lookup yields CDR1 MNHNY and CDR2 SVGAGI (reference sequence). The CDR3 runs to 15 residues. The CDR3 protein is CASTSSWGGPETQYF. CDR3 nucleotides: TGTGCCAGCACCTCATCCTGGGGAGGGCCAGAGACCCAGTACTTC.

The CDR3 here is CASSLGPVAGGFDEQFF. The CDR3 DNA follows: TGCGCCAGCAGCTTGGGCCCCGTAGCGGGAGGATTCGATGAGCAGTTCTTC. V and J are TRBV5-1 and TRBJ2-1; 10 positions match TRBD2. With V trimmed by 0 bases and J by 8 bases, 11 bases remained unmatched. This CDR3 has 17 amino acids. The V gene's germline CDR1 is SGHRS and CDR2 YFSETQ.

The chain couples TRBV7-3 to TRBJ2-1, with D perhaps matching TRBD2 (6 bases). Germline CDR1 is SGHTA and CDR2 is FQGTGA. The CDR3 length is 16 residues. V lost 5 bases to trimming and J lost 8 bases, with 22 bases between them. In nucleotides, the CDR3 is TGTGCCAGCAGCCCTACCCCGGGGGTGGGAGTCTATGAGCAGTTCTTC. Its translation is CASSPTPGVGVYEQFF.

The chain carries TRBV29-1 and TRBJ2-1; D not certain. Germline lookup yields CDR1 SQVTM and CDR2 ANQGSEA. Deletions cut 6 bases from V and 15 bases from J, with 21 bases between. This CDR3 is 12 amino acids long. The CDR3 sequence is CSVVQTPSLTFF. CDR3 nucleotides: TGCAGCGTCGTCCAGACCCCCTCCCTTACGTTCTTC.

Of note for this clone: Other nucleotide sequences in the sample specify the same CDR3. This chain uses TRBV2 with TRBJ2-3; D remains ambiguous. The CDR3 has 12 residues. CDR1 and CDR2 from the germline V gene are SNHLY and FYNNEI. V dropped 6 bases and J dropped 4 bases, with 8 bases sitting between them. The CDR3 coding sequence is TGTGCCAGCAGCCTCAGTGCAGATACGCAGTATTTT. Its protein product is CASSLSADTQYF.